Included here is one T cell receptor (beta chain) sequence, with context. This CDR3 has 15 amino acids. Germline CDR1 SNHLY, CDR2 FYNNEI. Between the trimmed V and J ends, which lost 1 base and 10 bases, there was a span of 17 bases. The sample originates from a study of cytomegalovirus exposure and HLA in healthy donors. Primers: 60 Vbeta forward and 13 Jbeta reverse. TCRdb's copy holds only in-frame clones and misses some; the assay was immunoSEQ multiplex PCR. The top ten clones hold less than 1.2% of a sample with over 200,000 clones, approximately 90% of them seen once. This sequence joins TRBV2 and TRBJ2-4, with a tentative D call TRBD1 (5 bases). Material for sequencing was PBMCs. The TCR sequence derives from a woman under 30 in good health and CMV-seronegative. The CDR3 region is CASSEGGGHRSIQYF. In DNA form, the CDR3 reads TGTGCCAGCAGTGAAGGGGGCGGCCACAGATCGATTCAGTACTTC.